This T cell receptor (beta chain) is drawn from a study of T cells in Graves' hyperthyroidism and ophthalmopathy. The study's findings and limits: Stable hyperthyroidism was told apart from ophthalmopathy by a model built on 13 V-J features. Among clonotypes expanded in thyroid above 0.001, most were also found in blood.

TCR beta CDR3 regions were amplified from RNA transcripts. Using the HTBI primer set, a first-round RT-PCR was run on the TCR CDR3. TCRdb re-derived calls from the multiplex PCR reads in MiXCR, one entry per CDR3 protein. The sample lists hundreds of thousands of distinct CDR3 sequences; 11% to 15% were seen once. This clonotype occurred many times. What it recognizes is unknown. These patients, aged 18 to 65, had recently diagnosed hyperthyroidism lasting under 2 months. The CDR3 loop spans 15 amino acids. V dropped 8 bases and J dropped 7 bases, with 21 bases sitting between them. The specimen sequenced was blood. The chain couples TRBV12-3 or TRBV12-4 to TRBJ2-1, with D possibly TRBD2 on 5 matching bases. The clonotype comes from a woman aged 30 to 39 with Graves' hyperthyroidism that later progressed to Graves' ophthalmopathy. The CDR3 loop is CASCSGVESLNEQFF. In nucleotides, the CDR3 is TGTGCCAGCTGTTCCGGGGTGGAGTCGCTGAATGAGCAGTTCTTC.